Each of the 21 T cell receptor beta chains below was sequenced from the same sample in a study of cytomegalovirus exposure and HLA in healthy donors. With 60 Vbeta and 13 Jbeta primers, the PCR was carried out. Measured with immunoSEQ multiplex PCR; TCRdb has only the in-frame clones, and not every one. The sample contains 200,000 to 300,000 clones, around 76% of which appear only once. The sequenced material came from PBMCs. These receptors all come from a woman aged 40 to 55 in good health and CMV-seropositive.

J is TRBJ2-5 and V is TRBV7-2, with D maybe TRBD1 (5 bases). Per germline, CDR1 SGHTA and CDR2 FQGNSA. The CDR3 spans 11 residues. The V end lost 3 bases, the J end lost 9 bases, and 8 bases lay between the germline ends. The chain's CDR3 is CASSLDTAQYF. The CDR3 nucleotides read TGTGCCAGCAGCTTGGACACTGCCCAGTACTTC. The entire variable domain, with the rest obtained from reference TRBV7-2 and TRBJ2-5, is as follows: GAGVSQSPSNKVTEKGKDVELRCDPISGHTALYWYRQSLGQGLEFLIYFQGNSAPDKSGLPSDRFSAERTGGSVSTLTIQRTQQEDSAVYLCASSLDTAQYFGPGTRLLVL.

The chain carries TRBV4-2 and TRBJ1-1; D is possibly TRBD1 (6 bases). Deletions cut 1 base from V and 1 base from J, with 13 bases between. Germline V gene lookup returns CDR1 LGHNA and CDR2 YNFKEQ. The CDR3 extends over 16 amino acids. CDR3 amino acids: CASSQVRGAGNTEAFF. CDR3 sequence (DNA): TGTGCCAGCAGCCAAGTTCGGGGGGCGGGGAACACTGAAGCTTTCTTT.

For the CDR3, the DNA is TGTGCCAGCAGCGGCGGGGCTTGGACTGAAGCTTTCTTT. It codes for CASSGGAWTEAFF. The chain has TRBV9 and TRBJ1-1; a possible D gene is TRBD1 (5 bases). Trimming cost V 3 bases and J 5 bases, with 11 bases left between them. CDR1 is SGDLS, CDR2 YYNGEE, per germline. The CDR3 length is 13 residues.

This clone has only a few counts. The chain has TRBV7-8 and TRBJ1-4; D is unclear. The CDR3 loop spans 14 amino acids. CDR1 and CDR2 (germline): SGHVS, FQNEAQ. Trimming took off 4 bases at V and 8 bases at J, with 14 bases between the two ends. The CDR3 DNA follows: TGTGCCAGCAGCTCTCGGCTCGGGAGGGAAAAACTGTTTTTT. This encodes CASSSRLGREKLFF.

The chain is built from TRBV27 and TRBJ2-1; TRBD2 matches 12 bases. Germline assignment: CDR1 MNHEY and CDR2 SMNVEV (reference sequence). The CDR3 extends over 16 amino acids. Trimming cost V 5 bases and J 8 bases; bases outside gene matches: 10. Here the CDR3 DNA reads TGTGCCAGCAGTCTTTCTAGCGGGGGGGTGGTTTATGAGCAGTTCTTC. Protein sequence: CASSLSSGGVVYEQFF.

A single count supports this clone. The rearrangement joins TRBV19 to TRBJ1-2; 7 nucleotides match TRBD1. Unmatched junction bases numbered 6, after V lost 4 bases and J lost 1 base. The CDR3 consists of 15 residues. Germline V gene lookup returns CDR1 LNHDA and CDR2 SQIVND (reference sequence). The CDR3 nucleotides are TGTGCCAGTAGTAGCCGGGACAGACTTAACTATGGCTACACCTTC. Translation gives CASSSRDRLNYGYTF.

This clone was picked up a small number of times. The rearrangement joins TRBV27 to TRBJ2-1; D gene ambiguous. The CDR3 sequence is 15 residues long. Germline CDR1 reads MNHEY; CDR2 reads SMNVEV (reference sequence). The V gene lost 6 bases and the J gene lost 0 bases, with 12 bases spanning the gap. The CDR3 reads CASRLSRSSYNEQFF. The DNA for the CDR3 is TGTGCCAGCAGACTTTCAAGGAGCTCCTACAATGAGCAGTTCTTC.

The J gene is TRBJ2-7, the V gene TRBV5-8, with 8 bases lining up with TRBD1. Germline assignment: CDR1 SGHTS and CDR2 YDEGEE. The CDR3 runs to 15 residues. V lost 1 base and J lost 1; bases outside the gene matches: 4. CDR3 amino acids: CASSLTGGGSYEQYF. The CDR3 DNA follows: TGTGCCAGCAGCTTGACAGGGGGTGGGTCCTACGAGCAGTACTTC.

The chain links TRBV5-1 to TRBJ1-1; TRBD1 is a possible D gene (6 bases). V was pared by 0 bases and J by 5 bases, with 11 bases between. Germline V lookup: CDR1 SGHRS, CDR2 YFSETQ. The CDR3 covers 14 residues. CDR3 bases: TGCGCCAGCAGCTTGGAAACAGGGCGAACTGAAGCTTTCTTT. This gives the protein CASSLETGRTEAFF.

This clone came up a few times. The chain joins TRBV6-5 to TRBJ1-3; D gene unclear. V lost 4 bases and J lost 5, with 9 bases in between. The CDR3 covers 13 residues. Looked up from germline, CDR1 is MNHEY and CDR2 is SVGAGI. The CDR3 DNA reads TGTGCCAGCAGTTCCGAGATAAGAAACACCATATATTTT. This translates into CASSSEIRNTIYF.

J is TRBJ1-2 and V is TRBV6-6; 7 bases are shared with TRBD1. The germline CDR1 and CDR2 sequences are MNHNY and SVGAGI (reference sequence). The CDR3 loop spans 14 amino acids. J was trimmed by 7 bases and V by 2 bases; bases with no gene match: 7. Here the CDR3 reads CASSYDREWSGYTF. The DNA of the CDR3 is TGTGCCAGCAGTTACGACAGGGAATGGAGTGGCTACACCTTC.

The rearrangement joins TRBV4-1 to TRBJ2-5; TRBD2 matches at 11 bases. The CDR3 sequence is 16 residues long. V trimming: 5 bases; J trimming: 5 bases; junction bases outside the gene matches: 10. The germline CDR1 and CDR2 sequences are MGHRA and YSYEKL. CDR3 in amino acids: CASSDRFRTSGETQYF. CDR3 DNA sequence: TGCGCCAGCAGCGACCGCTTTAGGACTAGCGGGGAGACCCAGTACTTC.

The CDR3 here is CASSQGLSTDTQYF. CDR3 in DNA: TGTGCCAGCAGCCAAGGGCTGAGCACAGATACGCAGTATTTT. The V gene is TRBV4-2, the J gene TRBJ2-3; D uncertain. V dropped 1 base and J dropped 0 bases, with 5 bases sitting between them. The CDR3 has 14 residues. Germline-derived CDR1 and CDR2 are LGHNA and YNFKEQ.

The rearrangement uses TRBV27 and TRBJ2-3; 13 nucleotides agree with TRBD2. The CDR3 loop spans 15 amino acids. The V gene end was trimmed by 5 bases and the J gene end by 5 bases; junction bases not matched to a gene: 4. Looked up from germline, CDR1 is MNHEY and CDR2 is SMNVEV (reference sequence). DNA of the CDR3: TGTGCCAGCAGTCGGACTAGCGGGAGACGAGATACGCAGTATTTT. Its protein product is CASSRTSGRRDTQYF.

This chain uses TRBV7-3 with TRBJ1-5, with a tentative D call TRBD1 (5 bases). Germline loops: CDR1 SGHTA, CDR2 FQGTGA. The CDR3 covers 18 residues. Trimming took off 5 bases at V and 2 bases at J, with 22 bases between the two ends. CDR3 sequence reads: CASSLLGAAGRRNQPQHF. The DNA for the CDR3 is TGTGCCAGCAGCCTCCTTGGTGCGGCAGGGAGGCGCAATCAGCCCCAGCATTTT.

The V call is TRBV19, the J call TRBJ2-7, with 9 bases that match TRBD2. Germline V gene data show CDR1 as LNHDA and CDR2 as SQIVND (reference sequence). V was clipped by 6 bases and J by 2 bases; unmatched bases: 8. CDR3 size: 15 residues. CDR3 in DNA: TGTGCCAGTAGGCCAAATAGCGGGAGCACCTACGAGCAGTACTTC. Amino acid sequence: CASRPNSGSTYEQYF. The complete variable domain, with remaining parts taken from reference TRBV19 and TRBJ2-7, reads DGGITQSPKYLFRKEGQNVTLSCEQNLNHDAMYWYRQDPGQGLRLIYYSQIVNDFQKGDIAEGYSVSREKKESFPLTVTSAQKNPTAFYLCASRPNSGSTYEQYFGPGTRLTVT.

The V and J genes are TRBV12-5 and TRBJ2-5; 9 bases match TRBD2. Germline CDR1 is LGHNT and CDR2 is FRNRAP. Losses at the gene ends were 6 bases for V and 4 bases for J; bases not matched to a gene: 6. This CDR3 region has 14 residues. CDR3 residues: CASGVAGDGETQYF. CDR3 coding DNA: TGTGCTAGTGGCGTAGCGGGAGATGGAGAGACCCAGTACTTC.

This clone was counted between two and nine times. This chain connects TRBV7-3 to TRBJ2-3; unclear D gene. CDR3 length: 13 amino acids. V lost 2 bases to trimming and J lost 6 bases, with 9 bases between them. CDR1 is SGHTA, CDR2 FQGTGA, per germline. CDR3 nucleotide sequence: TGTGCCAGCAGCTTACGAGCGTGGGATACGCAGTATTTT. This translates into CASSLRAWDTQYF.

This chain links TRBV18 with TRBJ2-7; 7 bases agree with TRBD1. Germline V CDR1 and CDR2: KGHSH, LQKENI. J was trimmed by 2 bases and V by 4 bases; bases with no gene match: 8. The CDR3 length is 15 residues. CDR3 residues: CASSLPGQTPYEQYF. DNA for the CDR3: TGTGCCAGCTCACTACCGGGACAGACCCCCTACGAGCAGTACTTC.

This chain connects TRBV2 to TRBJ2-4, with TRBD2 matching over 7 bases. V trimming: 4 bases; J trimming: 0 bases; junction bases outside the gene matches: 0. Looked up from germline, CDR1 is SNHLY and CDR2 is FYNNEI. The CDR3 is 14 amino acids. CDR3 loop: CASSAGGAKNIQYF. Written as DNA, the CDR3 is TGTGCCAGCAGTGCGGGAGGAGCCAAAAACATTCAGTACTTC.

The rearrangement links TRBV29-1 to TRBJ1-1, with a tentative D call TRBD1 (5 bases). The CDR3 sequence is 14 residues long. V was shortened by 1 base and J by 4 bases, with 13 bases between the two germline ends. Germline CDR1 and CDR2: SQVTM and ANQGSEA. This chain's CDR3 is CSVEGRGLSTEAFF. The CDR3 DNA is TGCAGCGTTGAAGGCCGGGGGTTGAGCACTGAAGCTTTCTTT.